The 5 T cell receptor gamma chains below were found in one sample sequenced in a study of γδ T cells in repeated Plasmodium falciparum infection. Flow sorting of PBMC yielded separate Vgamma9/Vdelta2+ and Vdelta2-negative gammadelta T cell populations for bulk repertoire analysis. TCRdb re-called the multiplex PCR reads through CATT. This sample carries 13,000 to 15,000 gamma-chain clones, approximately 1.5% of them seen once, and the ten largest clones take around 26%. Source material: gamma-delta T cells from blood. Receptor source: a pool of human donors (malaria-infected and uninfected, not separated).

This clone was detected only a few times. A read error likely explains why the TCRdb protein, taken from a much larger clone, differs from this DNA's translation at residue 8; the protein shown is translated from the DNA. The rearrangement links TRGV9 to TRGJP. The J gene, absent from TCRdb, was called here by matching the DNA to germline. The germline V gene has CDR1 GITISATS and CDR2 ISYDGTV (reference sequence). This CDR3 comprises 15 residues. Here the CDR3 DNA reads TGTGCCTTGTGGGGAAACGAGTCGGGCAAAAAAATCAAGGTATTT. Protein: CALWGNESGKKIKVF.

With respect to this clone: A far more abundant clone sits one base away, making this likely a read error. It is unclear where the CDR3 begins or ends on the DNA, so no DNA is shown, and the CDR3 is as TCRdb lists it. Within the sample, other DNA sequences also encode this same CDR3. No J gene was named, though the V gene is TRGV2. The CDR3 length equals 32 residues, ends included. The germline CDR1 and CDR2 sequences are EGSNGY and YDSYNSKV. The chain's CDR3 is CATWDGPIGIRNSLAVEQHWLSQVSIGRIQHF.

This clone was seen only a few times. TCRdb has a much larger clone's protein, which differs at residue 13 from the translation of this DNA, likely because of a read error; what is shown is the protein translated from the DNA. V is TRGV9 and J is TRGJP. Here the J gene came from matching the DNA to germline, since TCRdb omits it. This CDR3 is built from 18 residues. Germline V gives CDR1 GITISATS, CDR2 ISYDGTV (reference sequence). The CDR3, as DNA: TGTGCCTTGTGGGAGTCCAACCCTCAAGAGTTGGGCGAAAAAATCAAGGTATTT. It yields the protein CALWESNPQELGEKIKVF.

This clone came up a few times. This likely traces to a read error, being one base from a far larger clone. Distinct nucleotide sequences in the sample also encode this CDR3. The DNA for the CDR3 is TGTGCCTTGTGGAATAGTGGGTTGGGCAAAAAAATCAAGGTATTC. Protein sequence: CALWNSGLGKKIKVF. The chain recombines TRGV9 with TRGJP. Germline V lookup: CDR1 GITISATS, CDR2 ISYDGTV (reference sequence). This CDR3 contains 15 residues.

With regard to this clone: The protein that TCRdb holds for this DNA derives from a much larger clone and differs from the translated DNA at residue 7, which likely indicates a read error; the protein shown here is translated from the DNA. The same CDR3 also results from other DNA sequences found in this sample. The CDR3 reads CALWESGLGKKIKVF. The CDR3 DNA reads TGTGCCTTGTGGGAATCAGGGTTGGGCAAAAAAATCAAGGTATTT. This sequence joins TRGV9 and TRGJP. Trimming cost V 4 bases and J 9 bases; bases outside gene matches: 6. This CDR3 comprises 15 residues. From germline, CDR1 is GITISATS and CDR2 ISYDGTV (reference sequence).